This T cell receptor (beta chain) was captured in a study of blood T cell repertoires in COVID-19 (dated by TCRdb to between 2020 and 2021). With regard to the full study: Samples from collaborators originated in the United States, Italy and Spain and spanned both the acute and convalescent phases of COVID-19. The prospective study material was composed of cDNA or gDNA derived from T cells, B-cell-depleted T cells, or PBMCs. Deeply sampled blood TCRbeta repertoires from subjects exposed to, actively infected with, or recovered from COVID-19 were included in the dataset. A freely available public database, intended as a resource for researchers studying the immune response to SARS-CoV-2, is where the repertoires were released. The samples were drawn from the first 160 participants of the ongoing ImmuneRACE study and from 950 to 1,500 subjects provided by 6 global collaborators. The sample metadata nearly always contained a de-identified subject ID, COVID-19 status, age in years and sex. Where HLA class I and class II types were available, the types were taken from metadata supplied by the sample provider, not from assay-based typing.

This clone was counted between two and nine times. Its antigen remains undetermined. Per-base quality was not reported, and no clone a single base away is much larger than it. TCRbeta CDR3 regions were amplified from genomic DNA using the immunoSEQ Assay, a bias-controlled multiplex PCR. Regarding the original processing steps: The number of nucleated cells in each sample was estimated by amplification of reference gene primers within the assay. To quantify the absolute abundance of each unique TCRbeta CDR3 rearrangement, sequence reads were collapsed and filtered. For each sample, productive Simpson clonality was calculated as the square root of Simpson's diversity index over productive rearrangements. This is the immuneACCESS table as TCRdb keeps it, with only in-frame sequences that have V and J called. A part of the clones is gone; compared with another copy, unresolved V genes explain less than half, and the rest is unexplained. Clonal size and the V and J genes are those of that table, whereas D and trimming came from the DNA. This sample lists 200,000 to 250,000 clones; under 90% were detected once. In total, the top ten clones hold 15% to 20% of the sample.

Collaborating institutions collected whole blood in K2EDTA tubes following their own protocols. For TCRbeta analysis, collaborator samples were shipped as frozen whole blood, as isolated PBMCs, or as DNA extracted from either sample type. CDR1 and CDR2, per the germline V gene (reference sequence), are SGHNT and YYREEE. From cysteine to phenylalanine, the CDR3 is 14 amino acids long. Only CDR3 DNA remains: 42 bases, in frame from the first base. Relative to germline, V is missing 4 bases and J is missing 1 base, with 4 bases of the junction outside any gene match. Overall study results and their limits: How much clinical and demographic metadata was included differed by source and by participant, and the metadata was provided uncurated.

Sequencing input: peripheral blood. The chain is assembled from TRBV5-4 and TRBJ1-2; 7 central bases correspond to TRBD1. This sequence originates from a woman over 75 with active or convalescent COVID-19. The DNA is TGTGCCAGCAGCCCGGGACAGAATAACTATGGCTACACCTTC. This encodes CASSPGQNNYGYTF.